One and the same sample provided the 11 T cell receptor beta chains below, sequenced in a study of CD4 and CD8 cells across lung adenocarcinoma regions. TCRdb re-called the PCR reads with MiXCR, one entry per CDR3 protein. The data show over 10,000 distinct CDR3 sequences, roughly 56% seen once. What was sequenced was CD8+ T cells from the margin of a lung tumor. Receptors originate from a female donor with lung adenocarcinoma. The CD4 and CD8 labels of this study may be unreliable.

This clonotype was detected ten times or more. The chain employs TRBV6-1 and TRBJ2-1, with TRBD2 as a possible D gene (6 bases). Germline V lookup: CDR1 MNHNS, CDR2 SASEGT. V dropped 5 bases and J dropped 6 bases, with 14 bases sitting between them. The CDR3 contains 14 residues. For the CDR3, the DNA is TGTGCCAGCAGTCTCTTTTCTAGCGTCAATGAGCAGTTCTTC. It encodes CASSLFSSVNEQFF.

The CDR3, as DNA: TGTGCCAGCAGTGCCAAATTAGCGGGAGTAAACGGGCAGTTCTTC. Translation gives CASSAKLAGVNGQFF. J is TRBJ2-1 and V is TRBV6-1; 9 bases align to TRBD2. The CDR3 length is 15 residues. V trimming: 4 bases; J trimming: 12 bases; junction bases outside the gene matches: 13. Germline CDR1 and CDR2: MNHNS and SASEGT.

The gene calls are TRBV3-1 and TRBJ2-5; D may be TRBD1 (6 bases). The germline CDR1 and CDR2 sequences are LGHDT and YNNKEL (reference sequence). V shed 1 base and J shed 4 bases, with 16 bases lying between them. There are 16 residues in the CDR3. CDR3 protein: CASSQGDIMSGETQYF. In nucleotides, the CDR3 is TGTGCCAGCAGCCAAGGGGACATTATGTCAGGAGAGACCCAGTACTTC.

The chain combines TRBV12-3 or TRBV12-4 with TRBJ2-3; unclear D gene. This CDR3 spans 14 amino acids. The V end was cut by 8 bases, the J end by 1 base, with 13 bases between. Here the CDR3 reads CASGPEWGTDTQYF. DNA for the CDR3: TGTGCCAGCGGCCCAGAGTGGGGCACAGATACGCAGTATTTT.

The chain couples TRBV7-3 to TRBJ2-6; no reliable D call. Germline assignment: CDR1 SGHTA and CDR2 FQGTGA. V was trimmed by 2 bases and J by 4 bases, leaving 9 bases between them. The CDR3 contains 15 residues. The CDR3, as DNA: TGTGCCAGCAGCTTAGGGGATGGCGGGGCCAACGTCCTGACTTTC. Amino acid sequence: CASSLGDGGANVLTF.

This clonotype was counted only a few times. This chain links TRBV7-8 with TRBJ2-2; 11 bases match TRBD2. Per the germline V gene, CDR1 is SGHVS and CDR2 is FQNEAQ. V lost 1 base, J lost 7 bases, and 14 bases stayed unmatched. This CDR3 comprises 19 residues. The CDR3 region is CASSLGLLVAGGPVGELFF. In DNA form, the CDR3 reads TGTGCCAGCAGCTTAGGCCTATTAGTAGCGGGGGGGCCGGTCGGGGAGCTGTTTTTT.

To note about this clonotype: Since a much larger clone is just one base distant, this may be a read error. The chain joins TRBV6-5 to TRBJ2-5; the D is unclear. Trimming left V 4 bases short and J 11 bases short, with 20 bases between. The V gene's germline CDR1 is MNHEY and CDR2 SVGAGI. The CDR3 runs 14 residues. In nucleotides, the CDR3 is TGTGCCAGCAGTTTAAAGAACTCCTACAATGAGCAGTACTTC. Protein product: CASSLKNSYNEQYF.

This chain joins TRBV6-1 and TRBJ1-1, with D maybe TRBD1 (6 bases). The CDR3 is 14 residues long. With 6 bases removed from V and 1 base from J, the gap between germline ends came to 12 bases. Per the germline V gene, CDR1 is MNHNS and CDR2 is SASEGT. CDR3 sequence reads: CASRHRERNTEAFF. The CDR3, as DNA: TGTGCCAGCAGGCACAGGGAAAGGAACACTGAAGCTTTCTTT.

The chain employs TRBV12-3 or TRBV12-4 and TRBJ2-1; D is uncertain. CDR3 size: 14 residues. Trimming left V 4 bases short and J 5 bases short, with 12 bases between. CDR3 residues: CASSSRSSDNEQFF. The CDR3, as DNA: TGTGCCAGCAGTTCCCGATCAAGCGACAATGAGCAGTTCTTC.

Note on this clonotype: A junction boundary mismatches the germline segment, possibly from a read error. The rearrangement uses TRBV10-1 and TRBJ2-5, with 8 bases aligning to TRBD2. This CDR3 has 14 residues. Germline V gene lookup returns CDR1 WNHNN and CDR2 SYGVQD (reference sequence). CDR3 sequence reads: CAGRGGRDQESQYF. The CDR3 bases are TGCGCCGGGCGCGGGGGGCGGGACCAAGAGTCCCAGTACTTC.

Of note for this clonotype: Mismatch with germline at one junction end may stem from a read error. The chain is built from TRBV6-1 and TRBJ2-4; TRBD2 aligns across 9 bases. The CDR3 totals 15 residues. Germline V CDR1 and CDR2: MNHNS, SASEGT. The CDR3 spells CASSPGRGGTNMQYF. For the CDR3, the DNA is TGTGCCAGCAGCCCGGGGCGGGGGGGCACAAACATGCAGTACTTC.